These T cell receptor beta chains were read from a single sample in a study of blood T cell repertoires in COVID-19. Only in-frame clones appear in the TCRdb table, and some are missing; sequencing was by immunoSEQ multiplex PCR. The data show around 400,000 clones, approximately 90% seen once. What was sequenced was PBMCs or T cells enriched from blood (not recorded which). All receptors derive from a woman in her thirties or forties who had been exposed to COVID-19. CDR3s include the opening cysteine and the closing phenylalanine or tryptophan. A D gene is named only where the DNA matches it firmly.

TRBV6-5	-	TRBJ2-7	CASSKGLGGSYEQYF	TGTGCCAGCAGCAAGGGATTGGGGGGTTCCTACGAGCAGTACTTC
TRBV7-2	-	TRBJ2-7	CASSLSAAGSYEQYF	TGTGCCAGCAGCTTATCTGCAGCGGGCTCCTACGAGCAGTACTTC
TRBV28	-	TRBJ1-2	CASSLAQGVHYGYTF	TGTGCCAGCAGTTTAGCCCAAGGGGTCCACTATGGCTACACCTTC
TRBV27	TRBD1	TRBJ2-6	CASSPTGGGSGANVLTF	TGTGCCAGCAGTCCGACAGGGGGCGGTTCTGGGGCCAACGTCCTGACTTTC
TRBV19	TRBD2	TRBJ2-7	CASRKLAGGSDEQYF	TGTGCCAGTAGGAAGCTAGCGGGAGGGTCCGACGAGCAGTACTTC
TRBV3-1/TRBV3-2	-	TRBJ1-6	CASSQARGSYNSPLHF	TGTGCCAGCAGCCAAGCTCGGGGGTCCTATAATTCACCCCTCCACTTT
TRBV7-9	-	TRBJ2-7	CASSSGYYEQYF	TGTGCCAGCAGCTCGGGGTACTACGAGCAGTACTTC
TRBV12-3/TRBV12-4	TRBD1	TRBJ1-1	CASSLGDSRAAFF	TGTGCCAGCAGTTTGGGGGACAGTCGGGCGGCTTTCTTT
TRBV12-3/TRBV12-4	-	TRBJ1-6	CASSFGGGTLHF	TGTGCCAGCAGTTTTGGGGGAGGGACCCTCCACTTT
TRBV4-1	-	TRBJ1-4	CASSQGAGVSGEKLFF	TGCGCCAGCAGCCAAGGGGCAGGGGTCAGTGGAGAAAAACTGTTTTTT
TRBV3-1/TRBV3-2	TRBD2	TRBJ2-3	CASKGLGYTQYF	TGTGCCAGCAAAGGACTAGGGTATACGCAGTATTTT